This passage covers 28 T cell receptor beta chains from one sample sequenced in a study of T cell responses to AZD1222 COVID-19 vaccine. The data were produced by immunoSEQ multiplex PCR, yet TCRdb's version contains in-frame clones alone and is incomplete. Of some 100,000 clones listed, approximately 91% are singletons. The sequenced sample was peripheral blood, obtained on day 0 of AZD1222 vaccination. These receptors were obtained from an adult in good health.

V is TRBV18 and J is TRBJ1-5; D not resolved. This CDR3 is 14 amino acids long. V shed 3 bases and J shed 1 base, with 7 bases lying between them. Germline CDR1 is KGHSH and CDR2 is LQKENI. CDR3 sequence reads: CASSPGGSNQPQHF. CDR3 sequence (DNA): TGTGCCAGCTCACCTGGAGGAAGCAATCAGCCCCAGCATTTT.

This clone has a single count. The V call is TRBV4-2, the J call TRBJ1-4; 8 bases line up with TRBD1. The CDR3 length is 15 residues. Germline loops: CDR1 LGHNA, CDR2 YNFKEQ. V shed 3 bases and J 5 bases; nucleotides not matched to a gene: 5. In DNA form, the CDR3 reads TGTGCCAGCAGCCAGAAGGGACAGGAAAATGAAAAACTGTTTTTT. Encoded protein: CASSQKGQENEKLFF.

Worth noting for this clone: The junction departs from germline at one end; a sequencing error may be responsible. The rearrangement uses TRBV7-7 and TRBJ2-5, with 8 positions matching TRBD1. Germline CDR1 reads SSHAT; CDR2 reads FNYEAQ (reference sequence). The CDR3 spans 13 residues. CDR3 sequence: CASRKMQGAAQYF. CDR3 nucleotide sequence: TGTGCTAGCAGAAAAATGCAGGGGGCAGCCCAGTACTTC.

This clone was seen only a few times. This sequence joins TRBV4-1 and TRBJ1-5; 7 bases fit TRBD1. The J segment lost 5 bases and the V segment lost 0 bases, leaving 4 bases of the junction unmatched. Germline V gene sequence: CDR1 MGHRA, CDR2 YSYEKL. The CDR3 runs to 15 residues. The CDR3 sequence: CASSQEVTGDQPQHF. The CDR3 DNA sequence: TGCGCCAGCAGCCAAGAGGTCACAGGGGATCAGCCCCAGCATTTT.

Details on this clone: A read error may produce the germline difference seen at one junction end. The V call is TRBV7-7, the J call TRBJ2-7; TRBD2 matches at 10 bases. This CDR3 spans 13 amino acids. Germline V gene data show CDR1 as SSHAT and CDR2 as FNYEAQ (reference sequence). This CDR3 reads CASSLAGGDEQYF. CDR3 bases: TGTGCTAGCAGCTTAGCGGGGGGCGACGAGCAGTACTTC.

The V gene is TRBV11-2, the J gene TRBJ2-5; tentative D call: TRBD1 (5 bases). Germline V gene sequence: CDR1 SGHAT, CDR2 FQNNGV. The length of the CDR3 is 14 residues. Trimming left V 3 bases short and J 5 bases short, with 13 bases between. This CDR3 reads CASSFRQGWETQYF. CDR3 DNA sequence: TGTGCCAGCAGCTTCCGGCAGGGCTGGGAGACCCAGTACTTC.

The chain combines TRBV5-4 with TRBJ2-2; D remains unclear. The CDR3 sequence is 14 residues long. Germline CDR1 and CDR2: SGHNT and YYREEE (reference sequence). Trimming cost V 1 base and J 0 bases, with 4 bases left between them. CDR3 sequence: CASSLITNTGELFF. DNA of the CDR3: TGTGCCAGCAGCTTGATTACGAACACCGGGGAGCTGTTTTTT.

The CDR3 sequence is CASSLGTLGSSGNTIYF. In nucleotides, the CDR3 is TGTGCCAGCAGCTTAGGAACACTGGGAAGCTCTGGAAACACCATATATTTT. The rearrangement joins TRBV7-9 to TRBJ1-3, with D hard to call. The CDR3 sequence is 17 residues long. V dropped 1 base and J dropped 0 bases, with 13 bases sitting between them. CDR1 and CDR2 from the germline V gene are SEHNR and FQNEAQ (reference sequence).

This clone has only one observation. The V gene is TRBV6-5, the J gene TRBJ1-6; TRBD1 matches 9 bases. J gave up 7 bases and V 6 bases, and 1 base lay outside the gene matches. The CDR3 loop spans 13 amino acids. CDR1 is MNHEY and CDR2 is SVGAGI in the germline V gene. CDR3: CASSDRGNSPLHF. The CDR3 DNA sequence: TGTGCCAGCAGCGACAGGGGGAATTCACCCCTCCACTTT.

This sequence joins TRBV6-4 and TRBJ2-2; D perhaps matches TRBD1 (6 bases). From germline, CDR1 is MRHNA and CDR2 SNTAGT. V was clipped by 5 bases and J by 4 bases, with 14 bases between them. This CDR3 has 15 amino acids. CDR3 loop: CASSPQGPFTGELFF. CDR3 nucleotide sequence: TGTGCCAGCAGTCCACAGGGTCCATTCACCGGGGAGCTGTTTTTT.

The chain recombines TRBV7-2 with TRBJ1-1, with a weak D call TRBD1 (6 bases). Trimming took 4 bases from V and 5 from J, leaving 14 bases between them. The CDR3 contains 14 residues. Germline CDR1 reads SGHTA; CDR2 reads FQGNSA. The CDR3 region is CASSSRSGETEAFF. The CDR3 nucleotides read TGTGCCAGCAGCTCCCGCTCAGGGGAGACTGAAGCTTTCTTT.

This clone has more than one count but fewer than ten. CDR3 bases: TGTGCCAGCAGTTCCGGGACAGAAGGAACCGGGGAGCTGTTTTTT. As protein: CASSSGTEGTGELFF. V and J are TRBV9 and TRBJ2-2, with 7 positions matching TRBD1. The trim removed 5 bases at V and 5 bases at J, leaving 9 bases unmatched. Germline V gives CDR1 SGDLS, CDR2 YYNGEE. The CDR3 runs 15 residues.

This clone was recorded only once. V is TRBV20-1 and J is TRBJ1-1; maybe TRBD1 (5 bases). Germline V gene sequence: CDR1 DFQATT, CDR2 SNEGSKA (reference sequence). The V gene lost 0 bases and the J gene lost 8 bases, with 7 bases spanning the gap. This CDR3 comprises 11 residues. Here the CDR3 reads CSARDNREAFF. CDR3 bases: TGCAGTGCTAGAGATAACAGGGAAGCTTTCTTT.

The rearrangement joins TRBV3-1 (or the pseudogene TRBV3-2) to TRBJ1-2; D uncertain. V lost 4 bases to trimming and J lost 4 bases, with 13 bases between them. In germline, CDR1 is LGHDT, CDR2 YNNKEL (reference sequence). CDR3 size: 14 residues. DNA for the CDR3: TGTGCCAGCAGCCTAGACCGAGGCGGCTATGGCTACACCTTC. Residues: CASSLDRGGYGYTF.

The chain has TRBV18 and TRBJ2-7; the D gene is possibly TRBD2 (5 bases). CDR3 length: 12 residues. V gave up 4 bases and J gave up 3 bases, with 7 bases separating them. CDR1 and CDR2 (germline): KGHSH, LQKENI. The CDR3 spells CASSLDFYEQYF. The CDR3 nucleotides are TGTGCCAGCTCACTGGACTTCTACGAGCAGTACTTC.

The rearrangement links TRBV6-4 to TRBJ1-2; D is unclear. The germline V gene encodes CDR1 MRHNA and CDR2 SNTAGT. The CDR3 runs 13 residues. With 3 bases removed from V and 4 bases from J, the gap between germline ends came to 9 bases. CDR3 residues: CASSEQPRYGYTF. The CDR3 coding sequence is TGTGCCAGCAGTGAACAGCCTCGCTATGGCTACACCTTC.

This chain links TRBV4-3 with TRBJ2-2; possible D gene TRBD2, 6 bases. Trimming removed 0 bases at V and 4 bases at J, with 9 bases between. CDR3 length equals 15 residues. CDR1 is LGHNA, CDR2 YSLEER, per germline. This CDR3 reads CASSQEGSGTGELFF. CDR3 in DNA: TGCGCCAGCAGCCAAGAAGGTAGCGGCACCGGGGAGCTGTTTTTT.

The rearrangement joins TRBV2 to TRBJ2-6; 9 nucleotides agree with TRBD1. The CDR3 spans 14 residues. CDR1 is SNHLY, CDR2 FYNNEI, per germline. The V gene end was trimmed by 9 bases and the J gene end by 4 bases; junction bases not matched to a gene: 4. This CDR3 reads CARDRGYGANVLTF. Written as DNA, the CDR3 is TGTGCCAGGGACAGGGGTTACGGGGCCAACGTCCTGACTTTC.

The genes are TRBV7-9 and TRBJ2-2; 9 nucleotides match TRBD2. Per the germline V gene, CDR1 is SEHNR and CDR2 is FQNEAQ (reference sequence). The CDR3 sequence is 16 residues long. The V segment lost 1 base and the J segment 4 bases; nucleotides outside the gene matches: 4. The CDR3 nucleotides are TGTGCCAGCAGCTTAGTTCCAGCGGGGGGCACCGGGGAGCTGTTTTTT. It yields the protein CASSLVPAGGTGELFF.

This chain connects TRBV7-2 to TRBJ1-2; TRBD1 matches 7 bases. The germline CDR1 and CDR2 sequences are SGHTA and FQGNSA. Trimming at V came to 0 bases and at J to 4 bases, leaving 5 bases not matched to a gene. The CDR3 is 15 amino acids. CDR3 DNA sequence: TGTGCCAGCAGCTTAGCCCGACAGGGCCGCTATGGCTACACCTTC. This encodes CASSLARQGRYGYTF.

The rearrangement links TRBV18 to TRBJ2-1, with D unclear. Germline values: CDR1 KGHSH, CDR2 LQKENI. Between the trimmed V and J ends, which lost 6 bases and 4 bases, there was a span of 10 bases. There are 13 residues in the CDR3. The CDR3 bases are TGTGCCAGCTCCGACGCAGGTTACAATGAGCAGTTCTTC. This encodes CASSDAGYNEQFF.

The CDR3 spells CASSKTGADNEQFF. CDR3 nucleotide sequence: TGTGCCAGCTCGAAGACAGGGGCAGACAATGAGCAGTTCTTC. This sequence joins TRBV18 and TRBJ2-1, with 8 bases identical to TRBD1. J gave up 5 bases and V 6 bases, and 6 bases lay outside the gene matches. The germline gives CDR1 KGHSH, CDR2 LQKENI. This CDR3 has 14 residues.

V is TRBV28 and J is TRBJ1-2, with 9 bases matching TRBD1. Germline V gives CDR1 MDHEN, CDR2 SYDVKM. This CDR3 has 13 residues. After removal of 10 bases from V and 4 bases from J, the junction contained 7 bases not matched to a gene. CDR3 loop: CATHRGPGYGYTF. CDR3 in DNA: TGTGCCACACACAGGGGGCCCGGCTATGGCTACACCTTC.

The sample holds one count of this clone. The rearrangement joins TRBV7-9 to TRBJ1-6; 9 nucleotides line up with TRBD1. The CDR3 contains 16 residues. Germline V lookup: CDR1 SEHNR, CDR2 FQNEAQ (reference sequence). The V and J ends lost 1 base and 11 bases, in that order; junction bases with no gene match: 9. In DNA, the CDR3 is TGTGCCAGCAGCTTAGGTATCGGGACAGGGCTGACACCCCTCCACTTT. Its translation: CASSLGIGTGLTPLHF.

As DNA, the CDR3 is TGTGCCACTTATGACAGACACAGGAATCAGCCCCAGCATTTT. Residues: CATYDRHRNQPQHF. This chain links TRBV19 with TRBJ1-5, with TRBD1 as a possible D gene (5 bases). The CDR3 is 14 amino acids. Germline CDR1 LNHDA, CDR2 SQIVND (reference sequence). Trimming took off 10 bases at V and 4 bases at J, with 17 bases between the two ends.

The rearrangement joins TRBV10-1 to TRBJ2-3, with D unclear. V gave up 2 bases and J gave up 6 bases, with 3 bases separating them. The CDR3 extends over 11 amino acids. CDR1 is WNHNN and CDR2 is SYGVQD in the germline V gene (reference sequence). CDR3 in amino acids: CASSETDTQYF. The CDR3 DNA reads TGCGCCAGCAGTGAGACTGATACGCAGTATTTT.

The chain links TRBV11-1 to TRBJ2-3; TRBD2 matches at 11 bases. This CDR3 comprises 16 residues. Germline V lookup: CDR1 SGHAT, CDR2 FQDESV (reference sequence). J gave up 2 bases and V 4 bases, and 5 bases lay outside the gene matches. CDR3 loop: CASSSPTSGATDTQYF. The DNA of the CDR3 is TGTGCCAGCAGCTCTCCGACTAGCGGGGCCACAGATACGCAGTATTTT.

A single count supports this clone. The rearrangement links TRBV14 to TRBJ2-3; D unresolved. Trimming removed 7 bases at V and 2 bases at J, with 19 bases between. The CDR3 has 16 amino acids. Germline CDR1 SGHDN, CDR2 FVKESK. The CDR3 loop is CASTPQIGQNTDTQYF. CDR3 in DNA: TGTGCCAGCACTCCCCAGATTGGCCAGAACACAGATACGCAGTATTTT.